This T cell receptor beta chain was documented in a study of blood T cells in healthy people across ages. Study-wide findings and caveats: When set beside aged donors, long-lived donors presented more naive CD4+ cells and higher diversity.

PCR was performed a second time for 7 to 11 cycles using a sample-barcoded 5' primer and a J-beta primer mix. MiXCR, run by TCRdb on the 5' RACE reads, gives a single entry per CDR3 protein. Altogether hundreds of thousands of distinct CDR3 sequences are present, 20% to 25% being singletons, with the ten largest covering roughly 3.7%. Comments on this clonotype: Its target is not known.

Germline V gene sequence: CDR1 SGHRS, CDR2 YFSETQ. Trimming took 7 bases from V and 3 from J; bases not matched to a gene: 20. The CDR3 has 18 residues. The chain joins TRBV5-1 to TRBJ1-2; 8 bases map to TRBD1. Sequencing input: blood. This sequence originates from a man aged 70-80 years in good health. CDR3 in amino acids: CASGPIGDRMDGDYGYTF. Written as DNA, the CDR3 is TGCGCCAGCGGACCGATAGGGGACAGGATGGATGGAGACTATGGCTACACCTTC.